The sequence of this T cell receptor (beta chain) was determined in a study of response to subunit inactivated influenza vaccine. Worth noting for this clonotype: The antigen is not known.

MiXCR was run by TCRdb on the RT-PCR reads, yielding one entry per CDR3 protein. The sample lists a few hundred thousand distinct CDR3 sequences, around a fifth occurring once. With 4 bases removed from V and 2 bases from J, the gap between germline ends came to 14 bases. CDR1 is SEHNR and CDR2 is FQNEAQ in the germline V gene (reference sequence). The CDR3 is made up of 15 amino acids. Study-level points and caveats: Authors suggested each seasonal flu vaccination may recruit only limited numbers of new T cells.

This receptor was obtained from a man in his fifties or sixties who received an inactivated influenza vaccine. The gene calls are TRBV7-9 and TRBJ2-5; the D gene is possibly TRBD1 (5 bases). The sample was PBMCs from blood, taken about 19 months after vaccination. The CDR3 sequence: CASSWIKGSQETQYF. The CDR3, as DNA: TGTGCCAGCAGCTGGATTAAGGGGTCTCAAGAGACCCAGTACTTC.